This is a list of T cell receptor delta chains from one sample in a study of delta chains in infants with herpesvirus infections. TCRdb reanalysed the RT-PCR reads with CATT. The sample includes fewer than 1,500 delta-chain clones, about 30% of them seen just once. This material consisted of peripheral blood, taken at time point 2 of longitudinal follow-up. These receptors all stem from a human donor who was a Ugandan infant, either HIV-exposed or HIV-unexposed (not recorded which). Each CDR3 is given with its conserved first and last residue. A D gene is named only where the DNA matches it firmly. The listing skips clone size in some rows; elsewhere it reads once, few, many or a size class.

cdr3_nt: TGTGCTCTTGGGGAACGGGGTACTTTGGGGGACACCGATAAACTCATCTTT
cdr3_aa: CALGERGTLGDTDKLIF
j_call: TRDJ1
d_call: -
clone_size: large
v_call: TRDV1

cdr3_nt: TGTGCTCTTGGGGAACTTAGATGGTCTTTTCACTGGGGGGGTATAAGCTCCTGGGACACCCGACAGACGTTTTTC
cdr3_aa: CALGELRWSFHWGGISSWDTRQTFF
j_call: TRDJ3
d_call: TRDD3
clone_size: -
v_call: TRDV1

cdr3_nt: TGTGCTCTTGGGGAACTTTTTGCGTGGGACACCGATAAACTCATCTTT
cdr3_aa: CALGELFAWDTDKLIF
j_call: TRDJ1
d_call: -
clone_size: -
v_call: TRDV1

cdr3_nt: TGTGCTCTTGGGGAACTTAGGTACTACTGGGGGATACTAACCGATAAACTCATCTTT
cdr3_aa: CALGELRYYWGILTDKLIF
j_call: TRDJ1
d_call: TRDD3
clone_size: -
v_call: TRDV1

cdr3_nt: TGTGCTCTTGGGGAAATACGCCGAGCGAAAGGTGGGGGATATTCCATTACGTACACCGATAAACTCATCTTT
cdr3_aa: CALGEIRRAKGGGYSITYTDKLIF
j_call: TRDJ1
d_call: TRDD3
clone_size: large
v_call: TRDV1

cdr3_nt: TGTGCTCTTGGGGATCCTTCCTACCCCCTTACTGGGGGATACGTTAAAGCTTTGACAGCACAACTCTTCTTT
cdr3_aa: CALGDPSYPLTGGYVKALTAQLFF
j_call: TRDJ2
d_call: TRDD3
clone_size: -
v_call: TRDV1

cdr3_nt: TGTGCTCTTGGGTCCCCGACATCGACCCCCCCGAGTACCGATAAACTCATCTTT
cdr3_aa: CALGSPTSTPPSTDKLIF
j_call: TRDJ1
d_call: -
clone_size: -
v_call: TRDV1

cdr3_nt: TGTGCCTGTGACACCTCTGGGGGTCGGAGCTCCTGGGACACCCGACAGATGTTTTTC
cdr3_aa: CACDTSGGRSSWDTRQMFF
j_call: TRDJ3
d_call: TRDD3
clone_size: few
v_call: TRDV2

cdr3_nt: TGTGCAGCAGCGACCTACTTGTTCTGGGGGACCGATAAACTCATCTTT
cdr3_aa: CAAATYLFWGTDKLIF
j_call: TRDJ1
d_call: TRDD3
clone_size: -
v_call: TRAV29/DV5

cdr3_nt: TGTGCAGCAAGCGCGGCACCTAGCAAAGGGGGGTTTACCGATAAACTCATCTTT
cdr3_aa: CAASAAPSKGGFTDKLIF
j_call: TRDJ1
d_call: -
clone_size: few
v_call: TRAV29/DV5

cdr3_nt: TGTGCCTGTGAGAAGTGGTTGGGGGTCTACCCAGATAAACTCATCTTT
cdr3_aa: CACEKWLGVYPDKLIF
j_call: TRDJ1
d_call: -
clone_size: few
v_call: TRDV2

cdr3_nt: TGTGCTCTTGGGGAACCGCTACCGCCTTCCTACTCATACTGGGGGATAATAGCATCCGATAAACTCATCTTT
cdr3_aa: CALGEPLPPSYSYWGIIASDKLIF
j_call: TRDJ1
d_call: TRDD3
clone_size: few
v_call: TRDV1

cdr3_nt: TGTGCTCTTGGGGACGATATCTCTACGATCTGGGGGATAGATCACACCGATAAACTCATCTTT
cdr3_aa: CALGDDISTIWGIDHTDKLIF
j_call: TRDJ1
d_call: TRDD3
clone_size: -
v_call: TRDV1